This is a list of T cell receptor beta chains from one sample in a study of human T cells and chemical hapten exposure. TCRdb reanalysed the RACE reads using MiXCR and keeps one entry per CDR3 protein. The data show 150,000 to 200,000 distinct CDR3 sequences, 28% seen once. The sequencing here drew on whole blood, taken in connection with sensitization to the hapten diphenylcyclopropenone (DPC). The source of these receptors is a woman aged 18-35 years with alopecia areata. Some clones in this sample may be carry-over from other donors' samples. Both conserved end residues are part of each CDR3. A D gene is named only where the DNA matches it firmly. Only part of the rows carry a size: once, few, many, or a class if the clone is expanded.

TRBV4-1	.	few	TRBJ2-4	TGCGCCAGCAGCCAAGGGGGACTGGGAGCCAAAAACATTCAGTACTTC	CASSQGGLGAKNIQYF
TRBV4-2	.	.	TRBJ1-1	TGTGCCAGCAGCCAAGATAGGGCCCGCACTGAAGCTTTCTTT	CASSQDRARTEAFF
TRBV29-1	TRBD2	.	TRBJ2-3	TGCAGCGTACGATGGACTAGCGGGGGTACAGATACGCAGTATTTT	CSVRWTSGGTDTQYF
TRBV27	TRBD1	.	TRBJ1-5	TGTGCCAGCCGAATGACAGGGGGCTTTAGCAATCAGCCCCAGCATTTT	CASRMTGGFSNQPQHF
TRBV7-9	.	many	TRBJ2-7	TGTGCCAGCAGCGGGCGGGACGTCTACGAGCAGTACTTC	CASSGRDVYEQYF
TRBV9	.	few	TRBJ2-3	TGTGCCAGCAGCGCCACTAGCATTGGGAGCACAGATACGCAGTATTTT	CASSATSIGSTDTQYF
TRBV10-3	.	.	TRBJ1-1	TGTGCCATCAAATCCGGCCCCGGGGGGCCTGAAGCTTTCTTT	CAIKSGPGGPEAFF
TRBV11-2	TRBD2	many	TRBJ2-2	TGTGCCAGCAGCTTCCGGGGGGGGCTTAACGGGGAGCTGTTTTTT	CASSFRGGLNGELFF
TRBV4-3	.	.	TRBJ1-1	TGCGCCAGCAGCCAAGATGGGCGTAAGGACACTGAAGCTTTCTTT	CASSQDGRKDTEAFF
TRBV18	.	.	TRBJ2-7	TGTGCCAGCTCACCACCGGGGGCCTTAGTGGGGGGCTACGAGCAGTACTTC	CASSPPGALVGGYEQYF
TRBV29-1	.	few	TRBJ1-1	TGCAGCGGGTCGGGGGGTGCCATGACTGAAGCTTTCTTT	CSGSGGAMTEAFF
TRBV27	.	.	TRBJ1-4	TGTGCCAGCCGCGATTCCGGGGACGAAAAACTGTTTTTT	CASRDSGDEKLFF
TRBV20-1	.	.	TRBJ2-2	TGCAGTGCTAGAAAATCGAACACCGGGGAGCTGTTTTTT	CSARKSNTGELFF
TRBV11-2	.	few	TRBJ2-2	TGTGCCAGCAGCTCACGGGCACGGATTGCCGGGGAGCTGTTTTTT	CASSSRARIAGELFF
TRBV7-8	.	many	TRBJ1-6	TGTGCCAGCAGATCTGGACCGGGGAACTCATTCCACTTT	CASRSGPGNSFHF
TRBV29-1	TRBD2	.	TRBJ2-3	TGCAGCGTTGAAGATCGGGGGGGGGCATCAGATACGCAGTATTTT	CSVEDRGGASDTQYF
TRBV15	.	.	TRBJ1-5	TGTGCCACCAGCAGAGATCACGCAGGGCTTCGCAATCAGCCCCAGCATTTT	CATSRDHAGLRNQPQHF
TRBV10-3	TRBD1	few	TRBJ2-3	TGTGCCATCAGTTCAGGACAGGGCACAGATACGCAGTATTTT	CAISSGQGTDTQYF
TRBV7-9	.	.	TRBJ1-1	TGTGCCACCGGAACGCTGAACACTGAAGCTTTCTTT	CATGTLNTEAFF
TRBV20-1	TRBD2	.	TRBJ2-3	TGCAGTGCTGAGGGGCGGGAGTGGGTCACAGATACGCAGTATTTT	CSAEGREWVTDTQYF
TRBV29-1	TRBD2	.	TRBJ2-1	TGCAGCGTTGACAGCGGGAGGGCGCAGGGTGAGCAGTTCTTC	CSVDSGRAQGEQFF
TRBV5-1	.	.	TRBJ2-6	TGCGCCAGCAGCTTAGGGTCAAACTCTGGGGCCAACGTCCTGACTTTC	CASSLGSNSGANVLTF
TRBV9	TRBD2	few	TRBJ2-1	TGTGCCAGCAGCGTGGCTAGCGGGAGTATGGGAAATGAGCAGTTCTTC	CASSVASGSMGNEQFF
TRBV7-2	.	.	TRBJ1-6	TGTGCCAGCAGCTCAACAGCGTATAATTCACCCCTCCACTTT	CASSSTAYNSPLHF
TRBV7-8	.	.	TRBJ2-5	TGTGCCAGCAGCCCGACAGTGCTAGGCGGGGAGACCCAGTACTTC	CASSPTVLGGETQYF
TRBV27	.	few	TRBJ1-6	TGTGCCAGCAGTTTATTGAGTGTGTCGAATTCACCCCTCCACTTT	CASSLLSVSNSPLHF
TRBV7-2	.	.	TRBJ1-5	TGTGCCAGCAGCTTAGATGGTGGCCGGAATCAGCCCCAGCATTTT	CASSLDGGRNQPQHF
TRBV7-2	TRBD2	.	TRBJ2-3	TGTGCCAGCAGCTCAATCGCTAGCGGGAGTTCGGATACGCAGTATTTT	CASSSIASGSSDTQYF
TRBV21-1	.	once	TRBJ1-5	TGTGCCAGCAGCAAAGGGGGGGGGGCGCCCCAGCATTTT	CASSKGGGAPQHF
TRBV20-1	TRBD1	.	TRBJ1-2	TGCAGTGCTACCCCACCTAGGGACAGGGGCCTCTACACCTTC	CSATPPRDRGLYTF
TRBV5-1	TRBD1	many	TRBJ1-6	TGCGCCAGCAGCTTGGATCGACAGGGGGCAACTTCACCCCTCCACTTT	CASSLDRQGATSPLHF
TRBV20-1	TRBD2	.	TRBJ2-5	TGCAGTGCTAGTCGAGTAGCGGGGGGGTTTGGAGAGACCCAGTACTTC	CSASRVAGGFGETQYF
TRBV20-1	.	many	TRBJ2-2	TGCAGTGCTAGCCGACCGATAGGAACCGGGGAGCTGTTTTTT	CSASRPIGTGELFF
TRBV29-1	.	.	TRBJ2-2	TGCAGCGTTTCAATGGGTCCGAACACCGGGGAGCTGTTTTTT	CSVSMGPNTGELFF
TRBV6-5	TRBD1	few	TRBJ1-6	TGTGCCAGCAGAGGACAGGGGCGGCATTCACCCCTCCACTTT	CASRGQGRHSPLHF
TRBV7-9	TRBD1	few	TRBJ1-4	TGTGCCAGCAGCTCACCACAGGGGGAGGTTGCAACTAATGAAAAACTGTTTTTT	CASSSPQGEVATNEKLFF
TRBV6-1	.	.	TRBJ1-2	TGTGCCAGCAGTGAAGCGTCCTGGACGGCCTATGGCTACACCTTC	CASSEASWTAYGYTF
TRBV7-6	.	.	TRBJ1-2	TGTGCCAGCAGCCCATATCCTGCTAACTATGGCTACACCTTC	CASSPYPANYGYTF
TRBV5-1	.	.	TRBJ1-4	TGCGCCAGCAGCTTCCAGGAAGGTGAAAAACTGTTTTTT	CASSFQEGEKLFF
TRBV4-2	TRBD1	few	TRBJ2-7	TGTGCCAGCAGCTACCGGGACAGTACCTACGAGCAGTACTTC	CASSYRDSTYEQYF
TRBV29-1	.	.	TRBJ2-2	TGCAGCGTTGATAGCACCGGGGAGCTGTTTTTT	CSVDSTGELFF
TRBV29-1	.	few	TRBJ2-5	TGCAGCGTTGAAGGAACAGGGATCTGGGAGACCCAGTACTTC	CSVEGTGIWETQYF
TRBV5-1	TRBD1	once	TRBJ1-6	TGCGCCAGCAGCGCCACCGGGACAGGGCTTGGTTCACCCCTCCACTTT	CASSATGTGLGSPLHF
TRBV20-1	TRBD1	few	TRBJ1-4	TGCAGTGCTCCGACAGGGCGGGAAAAACTGTTTTTT	CSAPTGREKLFF
TRBV12-3/TRBV12-4	.	few	TRBJ2-3	TGTGCCAGCAGTTTGGATACGCAGTATTTT	CASSLDTQYF
TRBV5-1	.	few	TRBJ1-1	TGCGCCAGCAGCTTTTGGGGGGACCAGCACCCTGAAGCTTTCTTT	CASSFWGDQHPEAFF
TRBV10-3	TRBD2	.	TRBJ2-7	TGTGCCGCTGGGTCTCTAGCGGGCGAGCAGTACTTC	CAAGSLAGEQYF